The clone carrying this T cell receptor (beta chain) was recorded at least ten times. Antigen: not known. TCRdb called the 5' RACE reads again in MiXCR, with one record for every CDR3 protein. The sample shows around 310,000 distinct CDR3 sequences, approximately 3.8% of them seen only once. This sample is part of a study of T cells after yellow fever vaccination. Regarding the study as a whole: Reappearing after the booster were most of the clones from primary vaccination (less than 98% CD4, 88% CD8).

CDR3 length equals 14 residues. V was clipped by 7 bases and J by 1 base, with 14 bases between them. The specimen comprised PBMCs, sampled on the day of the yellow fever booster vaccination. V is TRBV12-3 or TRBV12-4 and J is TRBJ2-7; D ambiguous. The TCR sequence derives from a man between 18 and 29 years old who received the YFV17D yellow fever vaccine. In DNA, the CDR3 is TGTGCCAGCATCCCTGCTGGGCAGTCCTACGAGCAGTACTTC. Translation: CASIPAGQSYEQYF.